This passage covers 11 T cell receptor beta chains from one sample sequenced in a study of TIL therapy for anti-PD-1-resistant metastatic lung cancer. Time point described: pre-treatment sample, taken before nivolumab and TIL therapy. Tumor tissue came from excised metastases, mostly pleural nodules or supraclavicular lymph nodes. The immunoSEQ assay was v3. Data came from immunoSEQ multiplex PCR; TCRdb stores just in-frame clones and leaves some out. This sample carries just over 25,000 clones, approximately 72% of them seen once, and the ten largest clones take around 7.2%. This sample comprised tumor tissue, obtained at baseline. The receptors were gathered from a person aged 25 to 85 with non-small cell lung cancer.

The genes are TRBV6-5 and TRBJ1-5; D unclear. The germline V gene has CDR1 MNHEY and CDR2 SVGAGI. V was clipped by 6 bases and J by 11 bases, with 17 bases between them. CDR3 length: 13 residues. CDR3 in DNA: TGTGCCAGCAGCTGGATGGACGTGGAAGCCCAGCATTTT. Translating it yields CASSWMDVEAQHF.

V gene TRBV19 combines with J gene TRBJ1-3, with D unclear. The germline V and J ends were trimmed by 3 bases and 0 bases, with 3 bases remaining between them. This CDR3 has 13 amino acids. CDR1 is LNHDA, CDR2 SQIVND, per germline (reference sequence). CDR3 DNA sequence: TGTGCCAGTAGTATTAGCTCTGGAAACACCATATATTTT. Its protein product is CASSISSGNTIYF. The full variable domain, with the rest looked up from reference TRBV19 and TRBJ1-3, is DGGITQSPKYLFRKEGQNVTLSCEQNLNHDAMYWYRQDPGQGLRLIYYSQIVNDFQKGDIAEGYSVSREKKESFPLTVTSAQKNPTAFYLCASSISSGNTIYFGEGSWLTVV.

The chain is built from TRBV6-6 and TRBJ2-3; possibly TRBD1 for D (5 bases). Germline CDR1 is MNHNY and CDR2 is SVGAGI (reference sequence). This CDR3 has 15 residues. V was clipped by 2 bases and J by 1 base, with 10 bases between them. CDR3 DNA: TGTGCCAGCAGTTACCAGGGCAGTCGCACAGATACGCAGTATTTT. It translates to CASSYQGSRTDTQYF.

This clone occurred once. The chain couples TRBV19 to TRBJ1-1; 7 bases are shared with TRBD1. The CDR3 contains 15 residues. The V gene end was trimmed by 7 bases and the J gene end by 3 bases; junction bases not matched to a gene: 11. Germline assignment: CDR1 LNHDA and CDR2 SQIVND (reference sequence). This chain's CDR3 is CASKLQGSWDTEAFF. The CDR3 DNA reads as TGTGCCAGTAAACTACAGGGGAGTTGGGACACTGAAGCTTTCTTT.

By frequency in the sample, this clone is medium-sized (0.01 to 0.1%). V gene TRBV7-2 combines with J gene TRBJ2-5; D possibly uses TRBD1 or TRBD2 (6 bases each). Germline loops: CDR1 SGHTA, CDR2 FQGNSA. The germline V and J ends were trimmed by 1 base and 5 bases, with 14 bases remaining between them. This CDR3 is 15 amino acids long. For the CDR3, the DNA is TGTGCCAGCAGCTTAGGGGACGGGGGCGGCGAGACCCAGTACTTC. Translation: CASSLGDGGGETQYF.

This rearrangement joins TRBV18 to TRBJ2-7; D remains ambiguous. V shed 8 bases and J shed 1 base, with 12 bases lying between them. CDR3 size: 13 residues. Germline V gives CDR1 KGHSH, CDR2 LQKENI. CDR3 DNA sequence: TGTGCCAGCGAGGAATCAGCTTCCTACGAGCAGTACTTC. Translated: CASEESASYEQYF.

The V call is TRBV11-2, the J call TRBJ2-1; D not resolved. V lost 3 bases, J lost 4 bases, and 7 bases lay in between. Per the germline V gene, CDR1 is SGHAT and CDR2 is FQNNGV. CDR3 size: 13 residues. The CDR3 DNA is TGTGCCAGCAGCTTGACTGCATACAATGAGCAGTTCTTC. Amino acid sequence: CASSLTAYNEQFF.

V usage is TRBV7-2 and J usage is TRBJ2-5; TRBD2 is a possible D gene (5 bases). Germline CDR1 reads SGHTA; CDR2 reads FQGNSA. Trimming left V 1 base short and J 2 bases short, with 17 bases between. The CDR3 spans 17 residues. CDR3 residues: CASSLGFGGGRQETQYF. Written as DNA, the CDR3 is TGTGCCAGCAGCTTAGGGTTTGGAGGCGGTAGACAAGAGACCCAGTACTTC. The entire variable domain, with the rest obtained from reference TRBV7-2 and TRBJ2-5, is as follows: GAGVSQSPSNKVTEKGKDVELRCDPISGHTALYWYRQSLGQGLEFLIYFQGNSAPDKSGLPSDRFSAERTGGSVSTLTIQRTQQEDSAVYLCASSLGFGGGRQETQYFGPGTRLLVL.

The chain joins TRBV10-1 to TRBJ2-5; no definite D call. The CDR3 has 17 amino acids. Trimming stripped 0 bases from V and 5 bases from J, with 19 bases between. Germline CDR1 WNHNN, CDR2 SYGVQD (reference sequence). The CDR3: CASSESPDPLSVETQYF. CDR3 nucleotide sequence: TGCGCCAGCAGTGAGTCCCCGGACCCCCTCTCGGTGGAGACCCAGTACTTC.

The chain links TRBV11-3 to TRBJ2-1; TRBD1 agrees at 9 bases. Germline CDR1 SGHNT, CDR2 YENEEA. The trim removed 5 bases at V and 0 bases at J, leaving 2 bases unmatched. The CDR3 sequence is 15 residues long. The CDR3 DNA follows: TGTGCCAGCAGCAAGGGACAGGGCTCCTACAATGAGCAGTTCTTC. Amino acids: CASSKGQGSYNEQFF.

The chain recombines TRBV7-2 with TRBJ2-6; D unclear. CDR3 length: 14 residues. CDR1 and CDR2 (germline): SGHTA, FQGNSA. Trimming cost V 11 bases and J 0 bases, with 11 bases left between them. The CDR3: CACQPGSGANVLTF. CDR3 nucleotide sequence: TGTGCCTGCCAGCCGGGCTCTGGGGCCAACGTCCTGACTTTC.